Presented here are 8 T cell receptor beta chains from one specimen sequenced in a study of blood T cell repertoires in COVID-19. TCRdb's copy holds only in-frame clones and misses some; the assay was immunoSEQ multiplex PCR. The sample comprises 80,000 to 130,000 clones, 80% to 95% of which are singletons, and more than 5.5% rests with the top ten. The specimen sequenced was peripheral blood. The source of these receptors is a man aged 70 or older with acute or convalescent COVID-19.

V and J are TRBV5-1 and TRBJ2-7, with 9 bases aligning to TRBD1. The V gene's germline CDR1 is SGHRS and CDR2 YFSETQ. V shed 3 bases and J 5 bases; nucleotides not matched to a gene: 6. This CDR3 comprises 14 residues. Written as DNA, the CDR3 is TGCGCCAGCAGCTCGGGACAGGGTATCCACGAGCAGTACTTC. It yields the protein CASSSGQGIHEQYF.

The chain employs TRBV7-2 and TRBJ2-1; 9 nucleotides line up with TRBD1. The CDR3 loop spans 15 amino acids. From germline, CDR1 is SGHTA and CDR2 FQGNSA. The ends lost 1 base at V and 9 bases at J; junction bases unmatched: 7. DNA for the CDR3: TGTGCCAGCAGCTTAGGCGGGACAGGGAAAATTGAGCAGTTCTTC. This encodes CASSLGGTGKIEQFF.

This chain joins TRBV27 and TRBJ2-7; 7 bases match TRBD1. Germline CDR1 MNHEY, CDR2 SMNVEV (reference sequence). The CDR3 sequence is 16 residues long. V dropped 5 bases and J dropped 3; count of bases not matched to a gene: 13. The CDR3: CASSPARHRDSYEQYF. CDR3 nucleotides: TGTGCCAGCAGTCCCGCTCGACACCGGGACAGCTACGAGCAGTACTTC.

The chain is built from TRBV4-2 and TRBJ2-3; the match to TRBD2 covers 7 bases. The CDR3 covers 15 residues. The ends lost 4 bases at V and 6 bases at J; junction bases unmatched: 10. Per the germline V gene, CDR1 is LGHNA and CDR2 is YNFKEQ. CDR3 in amino acids: CASSPRTSEVDTQYF. The CDR3 nucleotides are TGTGCCAGCAGCCCCCGGACTAGTGAAGTCGATACGCAGTATTTT.

The chain couples TRBV6-5 to TRBJ1-4; the D gene is possibly TRBD1 (5 bases). The CDR3 consists of 14 residues. V lost 6 bases, J lost 7 bases, and 15 bases lay in between. In germline, CDR1 is MNHEY, CDR2 SVGAGI. Here the CDR3 DNA reads TGTGCCAGCAGACCCGGGGGGTCTGCTGAAAAACTGTTTTTT. It encodes CASRPGGSAEKLFF.

The chain joins TRBV5-4 to TRBJ2-3; a possible D gene is TRBD1 (6 bases). The germline CDR1 and CDR2 sequences are SGHNT and YYREEE (reference sequence). Trimming took 4 bases from V and 2 from J, leaving 14 bases between them. This CDR3 is 15 amino acids long. The CDR3: CASSHRDTSTDTQYF. CDR3 in DNA: TGTGCCAGCAGCCACCGGGACACTTCCACAGATACGCAGTATTTT.

The chain carries TRBV2 and TRBJ1-3; D is perhaps TRBD1 (5 bases). Germline V gene data show CDR1 as SNHLY and CDR2 as FYNNEI. This CDR3 region has 15 residues. V gave up 6 bases and J gave up 0 bases, with 12 bases separating them. CDR3 in amino acids: CASRTVPSSGNTIYF. The CDR3 DNA reads TGTGCCAGCAGGACAGTACCGAGCTCTGGAAACACCATATATTTT.

The CDR3 DNA follows: TGCAGTGCTAGTGACAGGGGGCGGTCCAATGAGCAGTTCTTC. As protein: CSASDRGRSNEQFF. The chain carries TRBV20-1 and TRBJ2-1; 10 nucleotides agree with TRBD1. With V trimmed by 3 bases and J by 6 bases, 5 bases remained unmatched. Germline values: CDR1 DFQATT, CDR2 SNEGSKA (reference sequence). The CDR3 extends over 14 amino acids.